This T cell receptor beta chain was sequenced for a study of blood T cell repertoires in COVID-19. Study as a whole: Collection of acute and convalescent COVID-19 samples took place in the United States, Italy and Spain.

Clinical histories supplied by participants themselves formed the basis of cohort assignment. The CDR3 runs to 15 residues. V was shortened by 0 bases and J by 0 bases, with 12 bases between the two germline ends. Germline CDR1 is GTSNPN and CDR2 is SVGIG (reference sequence). Here immunoSEQ multiplex PCR was the method, and the copy in TCRdb shows in-frame clones only, minus some. The table lists 200,000 to 250,000 clones, around nine tenths of them singletons. Sequencing was carried out using PBMCs or T cells enriched from blood (not recorded which). The chain joins TRBV30 to TRBJ2-7; D possibly corresponds to TRBD1 (5 bases). This clonotype originated in a woman aged 30 to 39 who had been exposed to COVID-19. CDR3 region: CAWSVSYDSSYEQYF. In DNA, the CDR3 is TGTGCCTGGAGTGTAAGCTATGACAGCTCCTACGAGCAGTACTTC.